The rows below give T cell receptor beta chains drawn from one sample of a study of cytomegalovirus exposure and HLA in healthy donors. Sequencing was performed with immunoSEQ multiplex PCR; in TCRdb, only in-frame clones are kept and a portion is missing. This sample carries around 260,000 clones, about 90% of them seen once, and the ten largest clones take around 3.1%. Sequencing used PBMCs. The receptors originated from a woman aged 25 to 39 in good health and CMV-seronegative. Both conserved end residues are part of each CDR3. Each record gives: V gene, D gene, J gene, clone size, CDR3 protein, CDR3 DNA. A D gene is named only where the DNA matches it firmly. The size field is filled for only some rows; it gives once, few, many or a size class.

>TRBV15|-|TRBJ2-1|-
CATSRIRNEQFF
TGTGCCACCAGCAGAATTCGCAATGAGCAGTTCTTC
>TRBV7-9|TRBD1|TRBJ1-4|-
CASSFREQGSNEKLFF
TGTGCCAGCAGCTTTCGCGAACAGGGGTCTAATGAAAAACTGTTTTTT
>TRBV5-1|-|TRBJ2-2|once
CASSPRLGTNTGELFF
TGCGCCAGCAGCCCGCGACTGGGGACGAACACCGGGGAGCTGTTTTTT
>TRBV27|-|TRBJ2-1|-
CASSLNHGQEQFF
TGTGCCAGCAGTTTAAATCATGGACAAGAGCAGTTCTTC
>TRBV9|TRBD2|TRBJ2-7|-
CASSSGTSGTSREQYF
TGTGCCAGCAGCTCAGGGACTAGCGGAACGTCCCGCGAGCAGTACTTC
>TRBV11-1|-|TRBJ2-3|once
CASSPGTSTDTQYF
TGTGCCAGCAGCCCCGGGACTAGCACAGATACGCAGTATTTT
>TRBV27|-|TRBJ2-1|-
CASSPTNLIFGEQFF
TGTGCCAGCAGTCCCACTAATCTCATTTTCGGTGAGCAGTTCTTC
>TRBV28|-|TRBJ1-5|-
CASSRGANQPQHF
TGTGCCAGCAGTCGGGGGGCGAATCAGCCCCAGCATTTT
>TRBV4-1|TRBD2|TRBJ2-7|once
CASSQVTSGRDSYEQYF
TGCGCCAGCAGCCAAGTCACCAGCGGGAGGGACTCCTACGAGCAGTACTTC
>TRBV5-4|-|TRBJ2-1|-
CASSLGRGVNNEQFF
TGTGCCAGCAGCTTGGGTCGCGGGGTGAACAATGAGCAGTTCTTC
>TRBV10-3|-|TRBJ2-7|-
CAISAGEAYEQYF
TGTGCCATCAGTGCTGGGGAAGCCTACGAGCAGTACTTC
>TRBV28|TRBD2|TRBJ2-1|few
CASRGPSGTYNEQFF
TGTGCCAGCAGAGGTCCTAGCGGCACCTACAATGAGCAGTTCTTC
>TRBV27|-|TRBJ2-3|-
CASSPPIGPGQDTQYF
TGTGCCAGCAGTCCCCCGATAGGACCCGGCCAGGATACGCAGTATTTT
>TRBV11-2|-|TRBJ2-3|-
CASSLEPATDTQYF
TGTGCCAGCAGCTTAGAGCCAGCCACAGATACGCAGTATTTT
>TRBV5-1|-|TRBJ1-3|-
CASSLGEGAPSGNTIYF
TGCGCCAGCAGCTTGGGCGAGGGAGCCCCCTCTGGAAACACCATATATTTT
>TRBV11-3|TRBD1|TRBJ2-7|-
CASSFGTAAYEQYF
TGTGCCAGCAGCTTCGGGACAGCAGCCTACGAGCAGTACTTC
>TRBV23-1|-|TRBJ1-4|-
CASSQTGNEKLFF
TGCGCCAGCAGTCAGACGGGGAATGAAAAACTGTTTTTT
>TRBV7-8|-|TRBJ2-5|-
CASTRGGETQYF
TGTGCCAGCACCCGGGGTGGGGAGACCCAGTACTTC
>TRBV29-1|-|TRBJ2-7|-
CSVVGLTYEQYF
TGCAGCGTTGTCGGATTAACCTACGAGCAGTACTTC
>TRBV5-4|-|TRBJ2-7|-
CASSLPGEGSYEQYF
TGTGCCAGCAGCTTGCCGGGAGAGGGCTCCTACGAGCAGTACTTC
>TRBV9|-|TRBJ2-7|-
CASSADPSSSTPSSYEQYF
TGTGCCAGCAGCGCAGACCCCTCGTCGAGCACCCCAAGCTCCTACGAGCAGTACTTC
>TRBV4-3|-|TRBJ2-2|-
CASSQDTVIGHGGELFF
TGCGCCAGCAGCCAAGATACCGTAATTGGGCACGGCGGGGAGCTGTTTTTT